One T cell receptor beta chain is described in this entry. CDR1 and CDR2 from the germline V gene are SGHTS and YDEGEE. Trimming took off 2 bases at V and 5 bases at J, with 7 bases between the two ends. The CDR3 is 12 residues long. The data were taken from a study of control samples from healthy donors and cancer patients. Sequencing used immunoSEQ multiplex PCR; TCRdb keeps in-frame clones, though not all of them. This table holds about 120,000 clones, around 92% found once. Sequencing input: PBMCs. The genes are TRBV5-8 and TRBJ1-2; D remains ambiguous. The source is a man of 80 years or more with head and neck cancer. CDR3 coding DNA: TGTGCCAGCAGCTTTGGGTTTTATGGCTACACCTTC. As protein: CASSFGFYGYTF.